What follows are 20 T cell receptor beta chains derived from one specimen sequenced in a study of neurological immune-mediated disorders. TCRdb recomputed calls from the 5' RACE reads with MiXCR, one row per CDR3 protein. The sample gives 17,000 or so distinct CDR3 sequences, 9.5% to 12% of which show up once; less than 30% is in the top ten. The sequencing sample was made of CD8+ T cells from blood. These receptor sequences come from a woman between 45 and 65 years old in good health.

This chain connects TRBV18 to TRBJ1-1; 7 bases map to TRBD1. The CDR3 runs 13 residues. Trimming at V came to 6 bases and at J to 5 bases, leaving 6 bases not matched to a gene. The germline gives CDR1 KGHSH, CDR2 LQKENI. The CDR3 DNA sequence: TGTGCCAGCTCGGAGGGACAGACAACTGAAGCTTTCTTT. This codes for CASSEGQTTEAFF. The full variable domain, completed using reference TRBV18 and TRBJ1-1, is NAGVMQNPRHLVRRRGQEARLRCSPMKGHSHVYWYRQLPEEGLKFMVYLQKENIIDESGMPKERFSAEFPKEGPSILRIQQVVRGDSAAYFCASSEGQTTEAFFGQGTRLTVV.

The rearrangement joins TRBV5-1 to TRBJ2-1; D uncertain. The CDR3 sequence is 10 residues long. Trimming stripped 1 base from V and 8 bases from J, with 1 base between. Germline lookup yields CDR1 SGHRS and CDR2 YFSETQ. CDR3 coding DNA: TGCGCCAGCAGCTTGTATGAGCAGTTCTTC. Protein: CASSLYEQFF.

The sample holds many counts of this clonotype. This chain connects TRBV29-1 to TRBJ2-2; D possibly corresponds to TRBD2 (6 bases). V was clipped by 5 bases and J by 4 bases, with 14 bases between them. The CDR3 consists of 14 residues. The germline CDR1 and CDR2 sequences are SQVTM and ANQGSEA. The CDR3 reads CSVPSGLVTGELFF. The CDR3 coding sequence is TGCAGCGTTCCCAGCGGGTTAGTCACCGGGGAGCTGTTTTTT.

This clonotype was observed at least ten times. V usage is TRBV4-1 and J usage is TRBJ2-7; 10 nucleotides line up with TRBD1. The germline CDR1 and CDR2 sequences are MGHRA and YSYEKL. Losses at the gene ends were 1 base for V and 5 bases for J; bases not matched to a gene: 8. This CDR3 contains 16 residues. CDR3 sequence: CASSQGVLTGGHEQYF. In DNA, the CDR3 is TGCGCCAGCAGCCAAGGCGTCTTGACAGGGGGCCACGAGCAGTACTTC.

This clonotype was seen at least ten times. The V gene is TRBV20-1, the J gene TRBJ2-1; 11 bases line up with TRBD2. The CDR3 is 15 residues long. CDR1 is DFQATT and CDR2 is SNEGSKA in the germline V gene (reference sequence). CDR3 DNA: TGCAGCGGATTACTAGCGGGGGCAATTTACAATGAGCAGTTCTTC. This translates into CSGLLAGAIYNEQFF.

The chain employs TRBV29-1 and TRBJ2-7; 11 bases fit TRBD2. With 1 base clipped from V and 7 bases from J, the junction kept 3 bases outside the gene matches. This CDR3 spans 13 amino acids. Germline CDR1 is SQVTM and CDR2 is ANQGSEA. The CDR3 sequence: CSVEASGRWEQYF. CDR3 sequence (DNA): TGCAGCGTTGAAGCTAGCGGGAGGTGGGAGCAGTACTTC.

This clonotype has ten or more counts. The chain links TRBV27 to TRBJ1-2; D gene uncertain. This CDR3 has 14 residues. Germline V gene sequence: CDR1 MNHEY, CDR2 SMNVEV (reference sequence). The ends were cut back, 3 bases at V and 8 bases at J, with 16 bases in the middle. The CDR3 protein is CASSFVGSSEGYTF. The CDR3 DNA reads as TGTGCCAGCAGTTTCGTCGGGTCTTCGGAAGGCTACACCTTC.

This clonotype appeared a single time. V and J are TRBV20-1 and TRBJ1-5, with no clear D. The CDR3 length is 12 residues. Trimming removed 7 bases from V and 5 bases from J, with 12 bases in between. The germline CDR1 and CDR2 sequences are DFQATT and SNEGSKA (reference sequence). CDR3 loop: CSVGSGDQPQHF. DNA of the CDR3: TGCAGTGTGGGCAGCGGCGATCAGCCCCAGCATTTT.

The table lists this clonotype with many counts. The V call is TRBV11-1, the J call TRBJ2-2; D is possibly TRBD1 or TRBD2 (5 bases each). The V end lost 2 bases, the J end lost 5 bases, and 6 bases lay between the germline ends. Germline CDR1 reads SGHAT; CDR2 reads FQDESV (reference sequence). The CDR3 runs 13 residues. The CDR3 DNA follows: TGTGCCAGCAGCTTATGGGGGACCGGGGAGCTGTTTTTT. It specifies CASSLWGTGELFF.

At least ten counts were recorded for this clonotype. This chain links TRBV7-8 with TRBJ2-2; 7 nucleotides align to TRBD2. J gave up 6 bases and V 5 bases, and 9 bases lay outside the gene matches. Germline assignment: CDR1 SGHVS and CDR2 FQNEAQ. This CDR3 has 15 amino acids. CDR3 residues: CASSPVGGVAGELFF. Here the CDR3 DNA reads TGTGCCAGCAGCCCAGTGGGGGGGGTCGCCGGGGAGCTGTTTTTT.

This clonotype appeared many times. The chain joins TRBV7-9 to TRBJ1-1; D gene uncertain. The CDR3 sequence is 12 residues long. Between the trimmed V and J ends, which lost 3 bases and 6 bases, there was a span of 8 bases. In germline, CDR1 is SEHNR, CDR2 FQNEAQ (reference sequence). In nucleotides, the CDR3 is TGTGCCAGCAGCTTTCCAACGTCTGAAGCTTTCTTT. It specifies CASSFPTSEAFF.

This clonotype appeared a few times. Possible read error: a much larger clone is one base away. The chain carries TRBV2 and TRBJ2-2, with D possibly matching TRBD2 (5 bases). The CDR3 is 16 residues long. Per germline, CDR1 SNHLY and CDR2 FYNNEI. The CDR3: CDSRPVGAPEGGELFF. DNA for the CDR3: TGTGACAGCAGACCCGTAGGAGCGCCCGAGGGCGGGGAGCTGTTTTTT.

This clonotype was seen a handful of times. The gene calls are TRBV7-2 and TRBJ2-7, with D uncertain. Between the trimmed V and J ends, which lost 2 bases and 2 bases, there was a span of 13 bases. Germline V gene data show CDR1 as SGHTA and CDR2 as FQGNSA. There are 15 residues in the CDR3. CDR3 loop: CASSLTTGFPYEQYF. The CDR3 nucleotides are TGTGCCAGCAGCTTAACTACGGGTTTCCCCTACGAGCAGTACTTC.

This clonotype appeared many times. The J gene is TRBJ1-2, the V gene TRBV2, with a possible D match to TRBD1 (5 bases). The germline V gene has CDR1 SNHLY and CDR2 FYNNEI. V was cut by 1 base and J by 1 base, with 7 bases left in between. The CDR3 runs 14 residues. In DNA form, the CDR3 reads TGTGCCAGCAGTGAAGGGACAATTAACTATGGCTACACCTTC. Protein sequence: CASSEGTINYGYTF.

This clonotype occurred many times. This chain links TRBV5-1 with TRBJ2-4; tentatively, D is TRBD2 (6 bases). The CDR3 has 16 amino acids. The germline CDR1 and CDR2 sequences are SGHRS and YFSETQ. V shed 0 bases and J shed 8 bases, with 18 bases lying between them. DNA of the CDR3: TGCGCCAGCAGCTTGGACGGGACTCAAGTGGTAGACATTCAGTACTTC. Its protein is CASSLDGTQVVDIQYF.

The table lists this clonotype with many counts. The J gene is TRBJ2-7, the V gene TRBV20-1; D possibly uses TRBD1 or TRBD2 (5 bases each). The V gene lost 0 bases and the J gene lost 4 bases, with 16 bases spanning the gap. Germline V gene lookup returns CDR1 DFQATT and CDR2 SNEGSKA (reference sequence). This CDR3 is built from 15 residues. CDR3 DNA: TGCAGTGCTAGAGATCCTGAAGGTGGGGGATACGAGCAGTACTTC. Residues: CSARDPEGGGYEQYF.

This clonotype was recorded many times. The chain links TRBV7-9 to TRBJ2-1; D call uncertain. V dropped 4 bases and J dropped 0 bases, with 16 bases sitting between them. Germline lookup yields CDR1 SEHNR and CDR2 FQNEAQ (reference sequence). The CDR3 runs 17 residues. The CDR3 loop reads CASSSTVLPSSYNEQFF. The CDR3 nucleotides read TGTGCCAGCAGCTCGACGGTACTTCCGAGCTCCTACAATGAGCAGTTCTTC.

This clonotype came up many times. This chain connects TRBV28 to TRBJ2-7; possible D gene TRBD1, 6 bases. CDR1 is MDHEN and CDR2 is SYDVKM in the germline V gene. The V gene lost 7 bases and the J gene lost 3 bases, with 13 bases spanning the gap. The CDR3 has 13 residues. The CDR3 sequence: CASKTTTGYEQYF. In nucleotides, the CDR3 is TGTGCCAGCAAAACAACGACAGGCTACGAGCAGTACTTC.

At least ten counts were recorded for this clonotype. V and J are TRBV4-3 and TRBJ2-7; TRBD2 agrees at 10 bases. V shed 3 bases and J 4 bases; nucleotides not matched to a gene: 6. The CDR3 contains 15 residues. CDR1 is LGHNA, CDR2 YSLEER, per germline. The CDR3, as DNA: TGCGCCAGCAGCCAGGAGCGGGAGGGGGGGTACGAGCAGTACTTC. Residues: CASSQEREGGYEQYF.

This clonotype was seen a single time. The V and J genes are TRBV29-1 and TRBJ2-7; tentative D call: TRBD1 (7 bases). Germline V lookup: CDR1 SQVTM, CDR2 ANQGSEA. The CDR3 runs to 13 residues. V lost 6 bases and J lost 13, with 25 bases in between. The CDR3 sequence is CSVEAGQLGLVYF. The CDR3 bases are TGCAGCGTCGAGGCGGGACAGCTGGGACTGGTTTACTTC.